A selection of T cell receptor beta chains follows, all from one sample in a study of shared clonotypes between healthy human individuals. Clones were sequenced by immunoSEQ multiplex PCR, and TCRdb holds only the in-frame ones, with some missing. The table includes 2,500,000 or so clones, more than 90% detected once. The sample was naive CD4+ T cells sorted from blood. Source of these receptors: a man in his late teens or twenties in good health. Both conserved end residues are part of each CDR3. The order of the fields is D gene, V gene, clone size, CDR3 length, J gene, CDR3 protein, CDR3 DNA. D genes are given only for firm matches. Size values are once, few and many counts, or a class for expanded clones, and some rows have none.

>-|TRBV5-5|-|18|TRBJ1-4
CASSFENPPHRANEKLFF
TGTGCCAGCAGCTTCGAGAACCCCCCGCACAGGGCTAATGAAAAACTGTTTTTT
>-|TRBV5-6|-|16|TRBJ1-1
CASSRFTTGLNTEAFF
TGTGCCAGCAGCAGGTTTACGACGGGGCTGAACACTGAAGCTTTCTTT
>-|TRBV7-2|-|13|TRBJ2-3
CASSNSSPGTQYF
TGTGCCAGCAGCAATTCCTCCCCCGGTACGCAGTATTTT
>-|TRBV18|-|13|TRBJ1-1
CASSQGGPTEAFF
TGTGCCAGCTCCCAAGGGGGTCCCACTGAAGCTTTCTTT
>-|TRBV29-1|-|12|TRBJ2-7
CSVEAWGYEQYF
TGCAGCGTTGAAGCATGGGGCTACGAGCAGTACTTC
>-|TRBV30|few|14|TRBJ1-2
CAWSSSATRLGYTF
TGTGCCTGGAGTTCATCGGCCACGCGACTTGGCTACACCTTC
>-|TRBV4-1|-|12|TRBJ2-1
CASSQGGNEQFF
TGCGCCAGCAGCCAAGGGGGGAATGAGCAGTTCTTC
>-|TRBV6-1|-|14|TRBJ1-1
CASTRGGANTEAFF
TGTGCCAGCACCCGAGGGGGGGCCAACACTGAAGCTTTCTTT
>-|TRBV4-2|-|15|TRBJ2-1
CASSQVGGNDNEQFF
TGTGCCAGCAGCCAAGTGGGGGGTAATGACAATGAGCAGTTCTTC
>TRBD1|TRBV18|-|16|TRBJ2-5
CASPPSRDRERETQYF
TGTGCCAGCCCTCCCAGCCGGGACAGGGAACGAGAGACCCAGTACTTC